This is a list of T cell receptor beta chains from one sample in a study of blood T cell repertoires in COVID-19. Here immunoSEQ multiplex PCR was the method, and the copy in TCRdb shows in-frame clones only, minus some. This sample has about 85,000 clones; approximately 79% occur once, and the top ten carry about 11%. What was sequenced was peripheral blood. The receptors here all came from a man between 65 and 85 years old with acute or convalescent COVID-19. Both conserved end residues are part of each CDR3. A D gene is named only where the DNA matches it firmly. The size field is filled for only some rows; it gives once, few, many or a size class.

>16|TRBV2|.|.|TRBJ2-2
CASTKERVVPPGELFF
TGTGCCAGCACCAAGGAGAGGGTGGTCCCCCCCGGGGAGCTGTTTTTT
>14|TRBV27|TRBD1|.|TRBJ1-1
CASSPRQGHTEAFF
TGTGCCAGCAGTCCCAGACAGGGGCACACTGAAGCTTTCTTT
>13|TRBV7-2|.|once|TRBJ1-1
CASSLAEGLEAFF
TGTGCCAGCAGCTTAGCGGAGGGGTTAGAAGCTTTCTTT
>12|TRBV6-5|.|.|TRBJ1-5
CASHERGQPQHF
TGTGCCAGCCACGAGCGGGGTCAGCCCCAGCATTTT
>18|TRBV6-4|.|once|TRBJ1-6
CASSDVSWVPGGNSPLHF
TGTGCCAGCAGTGACGTATCTTGGGTCCCCGGCGGGAATTCACCCCTCCACTTT
>15|TRBV5-6|TRBD1|.|TRBJ2-2
CASSRGQLYTGELFF
TGTGCCAGCAGCAGGGGACAGCTCTACACCGGGGAGCTGTTTTTT
>13|TRBV15|TRBD2|few|TRBJ2-7
CATSRGGGVDQYF
TGTGCCACCAGCAGAGGGGGAGGGGTCGATCAGTACTTC
>15|TRBV5-1|.|few|TRBJ1-1
CASSLAREGPRGAFF
TGCGCCAGCAGCTTGGCCCGGGAAGGGCCTCGGGGAGCTTTCTTT
>15|TRBV15|TRBD2|once|TRBJ2-3
CATSDLTSGGDTQYF
TGTGCCACCAGCGATTTGACTAGCGGGGGAGATACGCAGTATTTT
>13|TRBV12-3/TRBV12-4|TRBD1|.|TRBJ2-3
CASSTGGTDTQYF
TGTGCCAGCAGTACAGGGGGCACAGATACGCAGTATTTT
>13|TRBV10-1|.|.|TRBJ2-5
CASSIQGQETQYF
TGCGCCAGCAGTATTCAGGGTCAAGAGACCCAGTACTTC
>13|TRBV5-6|.|.|TRBJ2-5
CASSNGGRETQYF
TGTGCCAGCAGTAATGGCGGCAGAGAGACCCAGTACTTC
>15|TRBV6-1|.|.|TRBJ2-1
CASSEAVTGSYEQFF
TGTGCCAGCAGTGAAGCGGTCACAGGGTCCTATGAGCAGTTCTTC
>15|TRBV19|.|.|TRBJ2-3
CASIGQQASTDTQYF
TGTGCCAGTATCGGACAGCAGGCTAGCACAGATACGCAGTATTTT
>12|TRBV6-5|.|.|TRBJ1-2
CASTEQGHGYTF
TGTGCCAGCACCGAACAGGGACATGGCTACACCTTC
>13|TRBV7-2|.|.|TRBJ2-5
CASSPSGRETQYF
TGTGCCAGCAGCCCCTCGGGGAGGGAGACCCAGTACTTC
>12|TRBV19|.|.|TRBJ1-1
CASSPKNTEAFF
TGTGCCAGTAGTCCCAAGAACACTGAAGCTTTCTTT
>14|TRBV5-4|.|.|TRBJ1-1
CASSLRGLNTEAFF
TGTGCCAGCAGCTTGCGCGGCCTGAACACTGAAGCTTTCTTT
>15|TRBV7-6|.|.|TRBJ1-5
CASSLSGYGNQPQHF
TGTGCCAGCAGCTTATCCGGGTACGGCAATCAGCCCCAGCATTTT
>17|TRBV19|TRBD2|once|TRBJ2-2
CASSILSGGSVTGELFF
TGTGCCAGTAGTATACTTTCGGGAGGGTCTGTCACCGGGGAGCTGTTTTTT
>17|TRBV3-1/TRBV3-2|.|.|TRBJ1-3
CASSQESGRPPGNTIYF
TGTGCCAGCAGCCAAGAATCTGGCAGGCCACCTGGAAACACCATATATTTT
>16|TRBV28|TRBD1|.|TRBJ1-4
CASSLGGQGFNEKLFF
TGTGCCAGCAGTTTGGGAGGACAGGGGTTTAATGAAAAACTGTTTTTT
>15|TRBV2|TRBD2|.|TRBJ2-3
CASSGGGGLPDTQYF
TGTGCCAGCAGTGGAGGCGGGGGGCTCCCAGATACGCAGTATTTT
>15|TRBV2|TRBD2|.|TRBJ2-4
CASSPQGGVKNIQYF
TGTGCCAGCAGTCCCCAGGGAGGGGTCAAAAACATTCAGTACTTC
>14|TRBV5-4|.|few|TRBJ1-2
CASSLVQGSNGYTF
TGTGCCAGCAGCTTGGTGCAGGGGTCTAATGGCTACACCTTC
>13|TRBV28|.|.|TRBJ2-2
CAAKAGNTGELFF
TGTGCCGCCAAGGCGGGGAACACCGGGGAGCTGTTTTTT
>15|TRBV4-1|TRBD1|few|TRBJ1-1
CASSQPGQGNTEAFF
TGCGCCAGCAGCCAACCGGGACAGGGGAACACTGAAGCTTTCTTT
>16|TRBV5-1|TRBD1|.|TRBJ2-5
CASIPGQGIGRETQYF
TGCGCCAGCATCCCGGGACAGGGGATCGGGAGAGAGACCCAGTACTTC
>13|TRBV14|.|.|TRBJ1-1
CASSPELNTEAFF
TGTGCCAGCAGTCCCGAGTTGAACACTGAAGCTTTCTTT
>16|TRBV1|.|.|TRBJ2-7
CTSSHDRSGEYYEQYF
TGCACCAGCAGCCACGACCGAAGCGGGGAGTACTACGAGCAGTACTTC
>14|TRBV10-3|.|.|TRBJ1-4
CAISESRGEEKLFF
TGTGCCATCAGTGAGTCCAGGGGAGAGGAAAAACTGTTTTTT
>15|TRBV2|.|.|TRBJ1-4
CASSVGGMRNEKLFF
TGTGCCAGCAGTGTAGGAGGAATGAGGAATGAAAAACTGTTTTTT
>17|TRBV7-8|TRBD1|.|TRBJ2-6
CASRGTGERSGANVLTF
TGTGCCAGCAGGGGGACAGGTGAAAGGTCCGGGGCCAACGTCCTGACTTTC
>13|TRBV12-5|TRBD1|.|TRBJ1-1
CASGLGDRGLAFF
TGTGCTAGTGGTTTGGGAGACAGGGGGCTGGCTTTCTTT
>16|TRBV18|TRBD1|.|TRBJ1-2
CASSGDRNPALGGYTF
TGTGCCAGCTCTGGGGACAGGAATCCAGCCTTAGGTGGCTACACCTTC
>14|TRBV5-1|TRBD1|.|TRBJ1-3
CASSQQGFGNTIYF
TGCGCCAGCAGCCAACAGGGGTTCGGAAACACCATATATTTT
>13|TRBV5-1|TRBD1|.|TRBJ1-1
CASSQGAGTEAFF
TGCGCCAGCAGTCAGGGGGCAGGGACTGAAGCTTTCTTT
>13|TRBV7-6|TRBD1|.|TRBJ2-2
CASSRDRAGELFF
TGTGCCAGCAGCCGAGACAGGGCCGGGGAGCTGTTTTTT
>14|TRBV5-6|TRBD1|once|TRBJ1-1
CASNPTGRNTEAFF
TGTGCCAGCAACCCGACAGGGAGGAACACTGAAGCTTTCTTT
>15|TRBV2|.|.|TRBJ1-6
CASSVESSYNSPLHF
TGTGCCAGCAGTGTGGAGAGCTCCTATAATTCACCCCTCCACTTT
>15|TRBV7-2|TRBD2|.|TRBJ2-7
CASSLRLAGDYEQYF
TGTGCCAGCAGCTTAAGGCTAGCGGGGGACTACGAGCAGTACTTC
>16|TRBV28|TRBD1|few|TRBJ1-2
CASSRTGTGGSYGYTF
TGTGCCAGCAGTCGTACCGGGACAGGGGGCAGCTATGGCTACACCTTC
>13|TRBV30|.|.|TRBJ2-2
CAWSVGSTGELFF
TGTGCCTGGAGTGTTGGCAGCACCGGGGAGCTGTTTTTT
>14|TRBV5-6|.|.|TRBJ2-3
CASSATGWADTQYF
TGTGCCAGCAGCGCTACAGGGTGGGCAGATACGCAGTATTTT
>16|TRBV3-1/TRBV3-2|TRBD2|.|TRBJ2-5
CASSTLSGAHAETQYF
TGTGCCAGCAGCACCCTGAGCGGGGCACACGCGGAGACCCAGTACTTC
>13|TRBV6-6|.|.|TRBJ1-2
CASSYPGRDGYTF
TGTGCCAGCAGTTACCCCGGGAGGGATGGCTACACCTTC
>13|TRBV6-6|TRBD1|.|TRBJ1-3
CASGDSSGNTIYF
TGTGCCAGCGGGGACAGCTCTGGAAACACCATATATTTT
>14|TRBV4-1|.|.|TRBJ1-6
CASSQDVQGIPLHF
TGCGCCAGCAGCCAAGATGTCCAGGGCATCCCCCTCCACTTT
>12|TRBV4-1|.|.|TRBJ1-6
CASSHLNSPLHF
TGCGCCAGCAGCCACCTTAATTCACCCCTCCACTTT
>13|TRBV10-2|.|.|TRBJ2-7
CASTPGKGYEQYF
TGCGCCTCGACCCCGGGAAAGGGCTACGAGCAGTACTTC
>15|TRBV11-2|TRBD1|few|TRBJ1-6
CASSPGTGVRSPLHF
TGTGCCAGCAGCCCCGGGACAGGGGTTCGATCACCCCTCCACTTT
>11|TRBV24-1|TRBD2|.|TRBJ2-1
CATSLGTSSFF
TGTGCCACCTCCCTCGGGACTAGCTCTTTCTTC